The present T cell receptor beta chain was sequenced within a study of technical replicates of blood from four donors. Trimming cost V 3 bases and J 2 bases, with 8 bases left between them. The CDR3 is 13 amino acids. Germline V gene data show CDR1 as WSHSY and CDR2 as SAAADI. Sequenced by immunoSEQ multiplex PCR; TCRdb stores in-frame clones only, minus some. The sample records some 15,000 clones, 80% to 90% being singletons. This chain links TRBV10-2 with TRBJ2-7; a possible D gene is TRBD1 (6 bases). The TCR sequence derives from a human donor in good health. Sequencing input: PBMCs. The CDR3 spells CASSDQGTYEQYF. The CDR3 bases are TGCGCCAGCAGTGATCAGGGGACCTACGAGCAGTACTTC.